This T cell receptor beta chain is drawn from a study of radiation and T cells in renal cell carcinoma. Findings and limits, study-wide: In blood, top tumor clones expanded by 2 weeks, shrinking by 4.

Trimming removed 3 bases at V and 5 bases at J, with 14 bases between. The CDR3 runs 15 residues. Germline V CDR1 and CDR2: LNHDA, SQIVND (reference sequence). Turning to this clone: Its antigen is unknown.

Time point given: blood 4 weeks post-SBRT, at nephrectomy. Treatment given: 15 Gy SBRT to primary tumor, nephrectomy 4 weeks later. Nephrectomy followed 15 Gy stereotactic body radiation by 4 weeks. Blood was sampled at baseline, 2 weeks and 4 weeks after SBRT. Libraries were prepared by immunoSEQ multiplex PCR; TCRdb keeps only in-frame clonotypes and omits some of them. The sample carries 130,000 to 150,000 clones, 75% to 90% recorded once. This chain links TRBV19 with TRBJ2-1; tentative D call: TRBD1 (6 bases). The sequence was obtained from a woman aged 50 to 60 with renal cell carcinoma. The specimen comprised blood, sampled from a patient whose treatment included radiotherapy and nephrectomy. For the CDR3, the DNA is TGTGCCAGTAGTATGCCGGGACAAGGGAACAATGAGCAGTTCTTC. It encodes CASSMPGQGNNEQFF.